This T cell receptor (beta chain) was captured in a study of control samples from healthy donors and cancer patients. CDR1 SNHLY and CDR2 FYNNEI come from the germline V gene. The J segment lost 7 bases and the V segment lost 8 bases, leaving 1 base of the junction unmatched. This CDR3 has 11 amino acids. TCRdb keeps only in-frame clones here, not all; method: immunoSEQ multiplex PCR. Of around 120,000 clones listed, roughly 92% are singletons. The sequence was obtained from a woman aged 18-29 years in good health. This rearrangement joins TRBV2 to TRBJ2-3; 9 bases match TRBD2. Source material: blood. CDR3 in amino acids: CASGTSNTQYF. The DNA for the CDR3 is TGTGCCAGCGGGACTAGCAATACGCAGTATTTT.